The rows below give T cell receptor beta chains drawn from one sample of a study of OX40 agonist ivuxolimab in advanced cancers. Using immunoSEQ multiplex PCR, the repertoire was profiled, and TCRdb retains in-frame clones only, with some absent. Among 84,000 or so clones listed, around nine tenths were seen once. The material sequenced was CD4+ or CD8+ T cells sorted from blood, taken in a trial of the OX40 agonist ivuxolimab. The receptors shown here come from an adult with an advanced solid tumor such as melanoma, head and neck, liver or kidney cancer. Each CDR3 is given with its conserved first and last residue.

J: TRBJ2-3; V: TRBV7-3; CDR3: CASSQPGLGNTQYF
J: TRBJ1-2; V: TRBV29-1; CDR3: CSVPGAGGYGYTF
J: TRBJ1-2; V: TRBV4-2; CDR3: CASSQGGRGYTF
J: TRBJ2-3; V: TRBV11-3; CDR3: CASSSGTSGREYTDTQYF
J: TRBJ2-3; V: TRBV7-2; CDR3: CASSLTWRGTDTQYF
J: TRBJ1-1; V: TRBV6-4; CDR3: CASSDSGGVNTEAFF
J: TRBJ1-5; V: TRBV5-1; CDR3: CASSLRQGEQPQHF
J: TRBJ2-1; V: TRBV5-1; CDR3: CASRPTGVGEQFF
J: TRBJ2-2; V: TRBV5-6; CDR3: CASSPSPRRTGELFF
J: TRBJ1-3; V: TRBV28; CDR3: CASGGNTIYF
J: TRBJ2-4; V: TRBV5-4; CDR3: CASSASGVAKNIQYF
J: TRBJ1-2; V: TRBV28; CDR3: CASNSPGRYGYTF
J: TRBJ1-2; V: TRBV5-4; CDR3: CASSLRLGEAHGYTF
J: TRBJ2-3; V: TRBV19; CDR3: CATVTPTDTQYF
J: TRBJ2-1; V: TRBV10-2; CDR3: CASSAPGGAEGEQFF
J: TRBJ1-5; V: TRBV5-5; CDR3: CASSLDGGSQPQHF
J: TRBJ2-2; V: TRBV5-4; CDR3: CASSPGSSTTGELFF
J: TRBJ1-5; V: TRBV2; CDR3: CASSAQGMDNQPQHF
J: TRBJ1-1; V: TRBV5-1; CDR3: CASSLGRGGAGTEAFF
J: TRBJ1-5; V: TRBV2; CDR3: CASGMDRRGNQPQHF
J: TRBJ2-2; V: TRBV27; CDR3: CASSFERGTGELFF
J: TRBJ2-7; V: TRBV10-3; CDR3: CAISDRDGGVYEQYF
J: TRBJ2-7; V: TRBV18; CDR3: CASSPLTDGTEQYF
J: .; V: TRBV7-5; CDR3: CARSLTGSRSYEQYF
J: TRBJ2-7; V: TRBV7-8; CDR3: CASSALSGASGEQYF
J: TRBJ2-7; V: TRBV9; CDR3: CASSPTDPGTGKQYF
J: TRBJ1-5; V: TRBV6-5; CDR3: CASSSTGGQPQHF
J: TRBJ2-3; V: TRBV7-6; CDR3: CASSQRADTQYF
J: TRBJ1-3; V: TRBV6-6; CDR3: CASSYPGGGRGNTIYF
J: TRBJ2-5; V: TRBV6-5; CDR3: CASSSGQETQYF
J: TRBJ2-7; V: TRBV28; CDR3: CASTGGVREQYF
J: TRBJ2-7; V: TRBV21-1; CDR3: CASSNNRSPYEQYF
J: TRBJ1-5; V: TRBV28; CDR3: CASSRTPSRPQHF
J: TRBJ2-1; V: TRBV28; CDR3: CASRDPQREYEQFF
J: TRBJ1-2; V: TRBV5-1; CDR3: CASSLTDSGGYTF
J: TRBJ2-3; V: TRBV4-1; CDR3: CASSHVLGGEADTQYF
J: TRBJ1-1; V: TRBV4-1; CDR3: CASSQPFGQPGNTEAFF
J: TRBJ2-3; V: TRBV7-2; CDR3: CASSYYRGSTDTQYF